The source of this TCR beta chain is a study of tumor-infiltrating lymphocytes in primary liver carcinoma. Study details: Ages ranged from 30 to 69, with HCC or mixed HCC-cholangiocarcinoma. Staging placed the tumors at T1-T3 N0M0, and they measured roughly 4.2 to 10 cm across. Study-wide findings and caveats: Pairs of tumor regions overlapped more than tumor-adjacent and tumor-blood pairs did. Tumors carried a top-250-clone fraction significantly exceeding that of blood (p = 0.039).

This clonotype was seen ten or more times. The antigen remains unidentified. A primer matching the constant region was used to make TCR beta cDNA from approximately 500 ng of total RNA. For TCR beta, libraries were produced by three nested multiplex PCR rounds using slightly modified ARM-PCR. With TRBV1-TRBV30 forward primers and a C-beta reverse primer, the first two PCR rounds were run for approximately 10 cycles each. Each CDR3 protein gets one entry after TCRdb re-called the multiplex PCR reads with MiXCR. This table holds 35,000 to 40,000 distinct CDR3 sequences, around 75% found once. The source material, roughly 18-31 mg of unsorted bulk tissue, was used to co-extract RNA and DNA. Germline-derived CDR1 and CDR2 are SEHNR and FQNEAQ (reference sequence). CDR3 size: 14 residues. J lost 5 bases, V lost 1 base, and 5 bases had no gene match.

The sequence was obtained from a man between 40 and 49 years old with primary liver carcinoma and hepatitis B virus infection. J is TRBJ2-7 and V is TRBV7-9; 7 bases fit TRBD1. Source material: tumor-adjacent normal liver tissue. This CDR3 reads CASSLEGARDEQYF. The CDR3 DNA reads TGTGCCAGCAGCTTAGAGGGGGCGCGGGACGAGCAGTACTTC.